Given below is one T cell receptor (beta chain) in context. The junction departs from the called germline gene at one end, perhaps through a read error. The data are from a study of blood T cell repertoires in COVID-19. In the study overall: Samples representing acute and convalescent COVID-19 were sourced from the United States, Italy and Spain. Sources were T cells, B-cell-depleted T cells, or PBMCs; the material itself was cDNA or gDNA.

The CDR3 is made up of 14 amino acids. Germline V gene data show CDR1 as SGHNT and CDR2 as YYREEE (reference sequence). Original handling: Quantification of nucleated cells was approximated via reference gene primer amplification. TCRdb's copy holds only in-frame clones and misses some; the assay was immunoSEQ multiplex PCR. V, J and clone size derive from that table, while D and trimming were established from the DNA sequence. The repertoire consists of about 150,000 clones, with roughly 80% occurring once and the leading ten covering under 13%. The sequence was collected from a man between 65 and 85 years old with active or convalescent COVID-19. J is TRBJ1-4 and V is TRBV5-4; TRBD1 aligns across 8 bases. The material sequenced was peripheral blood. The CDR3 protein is CASSLVGQGGTGIF. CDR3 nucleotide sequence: TGTGCCAGCAGCTTGGTTGGACAGGGCGGCACTGGGATTTTT. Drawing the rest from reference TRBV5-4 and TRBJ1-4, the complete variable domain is ETGVTQSPTHLIKTRGQQVTLRCSSQSGHNTVSWYQQALGQGPQFIFQYYREEENGRGNFPPRFSGLQFPNYSSELNVNALELDDSALYLCASSLVGQGGTGIFGSGTQLSVL.